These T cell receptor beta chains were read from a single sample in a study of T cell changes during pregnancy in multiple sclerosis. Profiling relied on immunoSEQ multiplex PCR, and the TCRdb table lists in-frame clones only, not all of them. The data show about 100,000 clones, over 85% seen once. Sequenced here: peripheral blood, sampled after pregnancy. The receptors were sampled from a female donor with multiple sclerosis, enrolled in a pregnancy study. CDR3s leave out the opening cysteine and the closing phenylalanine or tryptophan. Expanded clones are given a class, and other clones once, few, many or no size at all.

CDR3aa: ASSEPGSTGELF; j_gene: TRBJ2-2; abundance: NA; v_gene: TRBV25-1
CDR3aa: ASSYSGTGPYNEQF; j_gene: TRBJ2-1; abundance: NA; v_gene: TRBV6-5
CDR3aa: ASRGTSGIYEQY; j_gene: TRBJ2-7; abundance: NA; v_gene: TRBV27
CDR3aa: AISEISRASDTQY; j_gene: TRBJ2-3; abundance: once; v_gene: TRBV10-3
CDR3aa: ASSLSLAGPTDTQY; j_gene: TRBJ2-3; abundance: NA; v_gene: TRBV27
CDR3aa: ASSYSPFGHEQF; j_gene: TRBJ2-1; abundance: NA; v_gene: TRBV6-5
CDR3aa: ASSRQEENTGELF; j_gene: TRBJ2-2; abundance: NA; v_gene: TRBV18
CDR3aa: ASGLAGRSTDTQY; j_gene: TRBJ2-3; abundance: NA; v_gene: TRBV13
CDR3aa: ASSLPGGSYEQY; j_gene: TRBJ2-7; abundance: NA; v_gene: TRBV28
CDR3aa: ASSPAPGGVIGAETQY; j_gene: TRBJ2-5; abundance: NA; v_gene: TRBV5-4
CDR3aa: ASSVGGSTDTQY; j_gene: TRBJ2-3; abundance: NA; v_gene: TRBV9
CDR3aa: ASSVISAGENEQF; j_gene: TRBJ2-1; abundance: NA; v_gene: TRBV9
CDR3aa: AWSGSRHTQY; j_gene: TRBJ2-3; abundance: NA; v_gene: TRBV30
CDR3aa: ASSVPGLYEQY; j_gene: TRBJ2-7; abundance: NA; v_gene: TRBV9
CDR3aa: ASSYLGTQITDTQY; j_gene: TRBJ2-3; abundance: NA; v_gene: TRBV6-5
CDR3aa: ASSPTMGLAGINEQF; j_gene: TRBJ2-1; abundance: once; v_gene: TRBV5-1
CDR3aa: ASSMFSGGSSYNEQF; j_gene: TRBJ2-1; abundance: NA; v_gene: TRBV19
CDR3aa: AWSGLAVEQY; j_gene: TRBJ2-7; abundance: NA; v_gene: TRBV30
CDR3aa: ASRDPGGDTQY; j_gene: TRBJ2-3; abundance: NA; v_gene: TRBV6-6
CDR3aa: ASSLGYGGNSPYEQY; j_gene: TRBJ2-7; abundance: NA; v_gene: TRBV7-8
CDR3aa: AIRGQGASGEQF; j_gene: TRBJ2-1; abundance: NA; v_gene: TRBV10-3
CDR3aa: ASSSHRDMRFYEQY; j_gene: TRBJ2-7; abundance: NA; v_gene: TRBV11-2
CDR3aa: AWSIGEGEYGYT; j_gene: TRBJ1-2; abundance: NA; v_gene: TRBV30
CDR3aa: SVGRVNTEAF; j_gene: TRBJ1-1; abundance: NA; v_gene: TRBV29-1
CDR3aa: ASSREGVNIQY; j_gene: TRBJ2-4; abundance: NA; v_gene: TRBV11-3
CDR3aa: ASSHWDKENGYT; j_gene: TRBJ1-2; abundance: NA; v_gene: TRBV6-6
CDR3aa: AISEAEQAGGY; j_gene: TRBJ2-7; abundance: once; v_gene: TRBV10-3
CDR3aa: AWGGNTQY; j_gene: TRBJ2-3; abundance: NA; v_gene: TRBV30
CDR3aa: ASSNIEGGIEQF; j_gene: TRBJ2-1; abundance: NA; v_gene: TRBV5-6
CDR3aa: ASSLAGDIMNTEAF; j_gene: TRBJ1-1; abundance: NA; v_gene: TRBV5-1
CDR3aa: SATGEGETQY; j_gene: TRBJ2-5; abundance: NA; v_gene: TRBV29-1
CDR3aa: ASSPTGGRETQY; j_gene: TRBJ2-5; abundance: NA; v_gene: TRBV5-5
CDR3aa: ASSPVYQLDGYT; j_gene: TRBJ1-2; abundance: NA; v_gene: TRBV7-6
CDR3aa: ASSLLGQSLSGNTIY; j_gene: TRBJ1-3; abundance: NA; v_gene: TRBV5-1
CDR3aa: ASTSAGGLPYEQY; j_gene: TRBJ2-7; abundance: NA; v_gene: TRBV27
CDR3aa: ASSQREGYEQY; j_gene: TRBJ2-7; abundance: medium-sized; v_gene: TRBV6-5
CDR3aa: ASIRSPGWSRDEQF; j_gene: TRBJ2-1; abundance: NA; v_gene: TRBV11-2
CDR3aa: AWRVTVNTEAF; j_gene: TRBJ1-1; abundance: NA; v_gene: TRBV30
CDR3aa: ARGAAVNTEAF; j_gene: TRBJ1-1; abundance: NA; v_gene: TRBV2
CDR3aa: ASSKGGLSSEQY; j_gene: TRBJ2-7; abundance: NA; v_gene: TRBV21-1
CDR3aa: ASSLGTGDEQY; j_gene: TRBJ2-7; abundance: NA; v_gene: TRBV5-4
CDR3aa: ASSDSGYEQY; j_gene: TRBJ2-7; abundance: once; v_gene: TRBV9
CDR3aa: ASSPRTGGAYGYT; j_gene: TRBJ1-2; abundance: NA; v_gene: TRBV5-1
CDR3aa: ASHLSGRGMFEQF; j_gene: TRBJ2-1; abundance: NA; v_gene: TRBV18
CDR3aa: ASSPGSANYEQY; j_gene: TRBJ2-7; abundance: NA; v_gene: TRBV5-1
CDR3aa: ASSSGLAGTNEQF; j_gene: TRBJ2-1; abundance: NA; v_gene: TRBV5-1
CDR3aa: ASSVAVGGPTGELF; j_gene: TRBJ2-2; abundance: NA; v_gene: TRBV9
CDR3aa: ASSPRVAGGHEQF; j_gene: TRBJ2-1; abundance: NA; v_gene: TRBV14
CDR3aa: ASRLQEGAGEQF; j_gene: TRBJ2-1; abundance: NA; v_gene: TRBV28
CDR3aa: ATSRRTGTGGTEAF; j_gene: TRBJ1-1; abundance: NA; v_gene: TRBV15
CDR3aa: ASSFAPGISYEQY; j_gene: TRBJ2-7; abundance: NA; v_gene: TRBV11-2
CDR3aa: ATGQGVNGIDEQY; j_gene: TRBJ2-7; abundance: NA; v_gene: TRBV15
CDR3aa: ASSSPGQGVANYGYT; j_gene: TRBJ1-2; abundance: NA; v_gene: TRBV2
CDR3aa: SVLGGTEAF; j_gene: TRBJ1-1; abundance: NA; v_gene: TRBV29-1
CDR3aa: ASSQALQGHYTEAF; j_gene: TRBJ1-1; abundance: few; v_gene: TRBV4-1
CDR3aa: ASSLQSTDTQY; j_gene: TRBJ2-3; abundance: NA; v_gene: TRBV19
CDR3aa: ASTLTQGIYGYT; j_gene: TRBJ1-2; abundance: NA; v_gene: TRBV28
CDR3aa: ASSQTVSSYNEQF; j_gene: TRBJ2-1; abundance: NA; v_gene: TRBV4-2
CDR3aa: ASSSRDSPYEQY; j_gene: TRBJ2-7; abundance: once; v_gene: TRBV11-2
CDR3aa: ASSLDGVRSYEQY; j_gene: TRBJ2-7; abundance: NA; v_gene: TRBV11-2